This T cell receptor beta chain was sequenced during a study of post-analysis software for immune sequencing data. Many counts were recorded for this clonotype. Its antigen is not known. CDR3 length equals 13 residues. The V end lost 5 bases, the J end lost 5 bases, and 10 bases lay between the germline ends. CDR1 is SGHTA and CDR2 is FQGNSA in the germline V gene. The authors incorporated unique molecular identifiers into the TCR beta cDNA libraries. The authors obtained roughly 0.5 million cDNA molecules from approximately 0.95 to 9.8 million T cells. TCRdb processed the PCR reads anew with MiXCR; each CDR3 protein has one entry. The repertoire has 350,000 to 450,000 distinct CDR3 sequences, 30% to 40% of them found once; the top ten carry around 8%. General study points: Controls showed lower frequencies than patients for roughly 5 TRBV segments, and TRBV5-6, TRBV5-1 and TRBV20-1 were among these. Multiple sclerosis patients had significantly lower normalized Chao1 diversity than controls.

This clonotype was sampled from a girl aged 2 to 10 with multiple sclerosis. This rearrangement joins TRBV7-2 to TRBJ2-1; no clear D gene. The specimen sequenced was blood. CDR3 nucleotides: TGTGCCAGCAGCCCCCTTCGGCACAATGAGCAGTTCTTC. Encoded protein: CASSPLRHNEQFF.